This TCR beta chain comes out of a study of T cell responses to AZD1222 COVID-19 vaccine. The length of the CDR3 is 14 residues. Germline V CDR1 and CDR2: SGHAT, FQNNGV. The V end was cut by 1 base, the J end by 7 bases, with 14 bases between. Sequencing used immunoSEQ multiplex PCR; TCRdb keeps in-frame clones, though not all of them. Altogether some 190,000 clones are present, 75% to 90% being singletons, with the ten largest covering approximately 6.9%. Study-level results: A rise in Spike-specific TCR breadth and depth followed two AZD1222 doses.

Details on this clone: Its antigen is as yet unknown.

Sequences were derived from peripheral blood, sampled on day 0 of AZD1222 vaccination. The chain has TRBV11-2 and TRBJ2-7; perhaps D is TRBD1 or TRBD2 (6 bases each). The TCR sequence derives from an adult in good health. The chain's CDR3 is CASSLVRGRREQYF. The CDR3, as DNA: TGTGCCAGCAGCTTAGTACGGGGGCGGAGGGAGCAGTACTTC.